This is a list of T cell receptor beta chains from one sample in a study of blood T cell repertoires in COVID-19. Produced via immunoSEQ multiplex PCR; TCRdb's table is partial and in-frame only. The sample carries fewer than 250,000 clones, 84% recorded once. Sequences were obtained from peripheral blood. The source is a man between 50 and 59 years old with acute or convalescent COVID-19. CDR3s include the opening cysteine and the closing phenylalanine or tryptophan. Fields, in order: J gene, V gene, D gene, clone size, CDR3 DNA, CDR3 protein. D genes are given only for firm matches. Part of the rows lack a size; the others show once, few, many or a class for expanded clones.

j_gene: TRBJ2-3; v_gene: TRBV27; d_gene: TRBD1; abundance: NA; CDR3nt: TGTGCCAGCAGTTTATCGGGCAGGGGGAGAGATACGCAGTATTTT; CDR3aa: CASSLSGRGRDTQYF
j_gene: TRBJ1-5; v_gene: TRBV28; d_gene: NA; abundance: once; CDR3nt: TGTGCCAGCAGTTTAGGTTCAGGTAGTCAGCCCCAGCATTTT; CDR3aa: CASSLGSGSQPQHF
j_gene: TRBJ2-1; v_gene: TRBV24-1; d_gene: TRBD1; abundance: NA; CDR3nt: TGTGCCACCAGTGATCTGACCGGGACAGGAGACAATGAGCAGTTCTTC; CDR3aa: CATSDLTGTGDNEQFF
j_gene: TRBJ2-1; v_gene: TRBV3-1/TRBV3-2; d_gene: TRBD1; abundance: NA; CDR3nt: TGTGCCAGCAGCCTCGGGACAGTCTCCTACAATGAGCAGTTCTTC; CDR3aa: CASSLGTVSYNEQFF
j_gene: TRBJ1-4; v_gene: TRBV30; d_gene: TRBD1; abundance: NA; CDR3nt: TGTGCCTGGGCCAGGACAGGGACTAATGAAAAACTGTTTTTT; CDR3aa: CAWARTGTNEKLFF
j_gene: TRBJ2-1; v_gene: TRBV9; d_gene: TRBD2; abundance: NA; CDR3nt: TGTGCCAGCAGCGTAGCCCTAGCGGGAGACCGCTCCTACAATGAGCAGTTCTTC; CDR3aa: CASSVALAGDRSYNEQFF
j_gene: TRBJ1-6; v_gene: TRBV2; d_gene: NA; abundance: NA; CDR3nt: TGTGCCAGCAGTGTTCGGGGGGCCAGTTCACCCCTCCACTTT; CDR3aa: CASSVRGASSPLHF
j_gene: TRBJ1-2; v_gene: TRBV11-2; d_gene: TRBD1; abundance: once; CDR3nt: TGTGCCAGCAGCAACGGACAGGGGAGTCTCTATGGCTACACCTTC; CDR3aa: CASSNGQGSLYGYTF
j_gene: TRBJ2-3; v_gene: TRBV10-3; d_gene: NA; abundance: NA; CDR3nt: TGTGCCATCAGTGTCGGCGGAGCCATTAGCACAGATACGCAGTATTTT; CDR3aa: CAISVGGAISTDTQYF
j_gene: TRBJ2-5; v_gene: TRBV7-9; d_gene: NA; abundance: NA; CDR3nt: TGTGCCAGCAGCTTAGGGCCAGGGCCCCAAGAGACCCAGTACTTC; CDR3aa: CASSLGPGPQETQYF
j_gene: TRBJ2-5; v_gene: TRBV7-3; d_gene: TRBD1; abundance: NA; CDR3nt: TGTGCCAGCAGTAGGACAGGGACCTTAGGGGAGACCCAGTACTTC; CDR3aa: CASSRTGTLGETQYF
j_gene: TRBJ2-7; v_gene: TRBV19; d_gene: TRBD2; abundance: NA; CDR3nt: TGTGCCAGTAGTCGTAGAGCGGGAGGAGCCTACGAGCAGTACTTC; CDR3aa: CASSRRAGGAYEQYF